A single sample is the source of the 26 T cell receptor beta chains below, sequenced in a study of T cells in Graves' hyperthyroidism and ophthalmopathy. Amplification of TCR beta CDR3 regions used RNA as the template. The study used the HTBI primer set for a first-round RT-PCR of the TCR CDR3. Each CDR3 protein gets one entry after TCRdb re-called the multiplex PCR reads with MiXCR. Here the sample spans hundreds of thousands of distinct CDR3 sequences, around a sixth being singletons. Input material: blood. The receptors here all came from a woman aged 45-60 years with Graves' hyperthyroidism that later progressed to Graves' ophthalmopathy.

Many counts were recorded for this clonotype. The rearrangement uses TRBV19 and TRBJ2-7; TRBD2 matches 7 bases. With 9 bases clipped from V and 3 bases from J, the junction kept 8 bases outside the gene matches. This CDR3 has 13 residues. Looked up from germline, CDR1 is LNHDA and CDR2 is SQIVND (reference sequence). The CDR3 DNA sequence: TGTGCCAGCAGCCCCGGACTAGTCTACGAGCAGTACTTC. Protein sequence: CASSPGLVYEQYF.

CDR3 DNA sequence: TGCGCCAGCACAGAGTGGGGCTACGGCTTTGGCTACACCTTC. The encoded protein is CASTEWGYGFGYTF. The rearrangement uses TRBV5-1 and TRBJ1-2, with D possibly TRBD1 on 5 matching bases. Trimming left V 6 bases short and J 7 bases short, with 19 bases between. There are 14 residues in the CDR3. The germline V gene has CDR1 SGHRS and CDR2 YFSETQ.

Only a few counts were recorded for this clonotype. This chain joins TRBV10-2 and TRBJ2-2; 12 bases are shared with TRBD2. Germline lookup yields CDR1 WSHSY and CDR2 SAAADI. The CDR3 covers 15 residues. J gave up 8 bases and V 6 bases, and 7 bases lay outside the gene matches. The CDR3 spells CASREGTSGSGELFF. CDR3 in DNA: TGCGCCAGCAGGGAAGGGACTAGCGGGTCTGGGGAGCTGTTTTTT.

This clonotype was detected a few times. The chain recombines TRBV27 with TRBJ2-7, with D possibly matching TRBD1 (5 bases). Germline assignment: CDR1 MNHEY and CDR2 SMNVEV (reference sequence). The CDR3 sequence is 15 residues long. V was trimmed by 6 bases and J by 2 bases, leaving 17 bases between them. CDR3 nucleotide sequence: TGTGCCAGCAGAACCGGTGGTGGGGCAGCCTACGAGCAGTACTTC. It specifies CASRTGGGAAYEQYF.

The sample holds many counts of this clonotype. This chain joins TRBV2 and TRBJ2-7; no definite D call. The CDR3 extends over 10 amino acids. The V gene's germline CDR1 is SNHLY and CDR2 FYNNEI. V was shortened by 6 bases and J by 2 bases, with 2 bases between the two germline ends. The CDR3 coding sequence is TGTGCCAGCAGGACCTACGAGCAGTACTTC. This translates into CASRTYEQYF. The full variable domain, in which reference TRBV2 and TRBJ2-7 provide the parts outside the CDR3, is EPEVTQTPSHQVTQMGQEVILRCVPISNHLYFYWYRQILGQKVEFLVSFYNNEISEKSEIFDDQFSVERPDGSNFTLKIRSTKLEDSAMYFCASRTYEQYFGPGTRLTVT.

This chain's CDR3 is CASSPLTPESGNTIYF. The DNA of the CDR3 is TGTGCCAGCTCACCACTTACACCCGAGTCTGGAAACACCATATATTTT. The chain recombines TRBV18 with TRBJ1-3; no reliable D call. The CDR3 totals 16 residues. The V and J ends lost 1 base and 1 base respectively, with 11 bases between them. CDR1 and CDR2 (germline): KGHSH, LQKENI.

V is TRBV7-9 and J is TRBJ2-2; 10 nucleotides align to TRBD1. Trimming at V came to 4 bases and at J to 5 bases, leaving 7 bases not matched to a gene. Germline assignment: CDR1 SEHNR and CDR2 FQNEAQ (reference sequence). This CDR3 is built from 16 residues. In DNA, the CDR3 is TGTGCCAGCAGCTCGCACCGGGACAGGGGAACCGGGGAGCTGTTTTTT. It encodes CASSSHRDRGTGELFF.

This clonotype was counted many times. The chain joins TRBV5-1 to TRBJ2-1; no reliable D call. This CDR3 region has 14 residues. Germline V gives CDR1 SGHRS, CDR2 YFSETQ. Trimming shortened V by 2 bases and J by 9 bases, and 15 bases separated the two germline ends. The CDR3 here is CASSLGMESGEQFF. In DNA, the CDR3 is TGCGCCAGCAGCTTAGGCATGGAAAGTGGTGAGCAGTTCTTC.

The chain carries TRBV7-6 and TRBJ1-5; no firm D call. The CDR3 spans 16 residues. V gave up 2 bases and J gave up 6 bases, with 17 bases separating them. Germline V CDR1 and CDR2: SGHVS, FNYEAQ. In DNA form, the CDR3 reads TGTGCCAGCAGCTTATTTGAGGGAGCCTCGGGTCAGCCCCAGCATTTT. It is translated as CASSLFEGASGQPQHF.

The chain carries TRBV6-5 and TRBJ1-1, with TRBD1 matching over 9 bases. Germline CDR1 MNHEY, CDR2 SVGAGI. The CDR3 covers 14 residues. Losses at the gene ends were 7 bases for V and 5 bases for J; bases not matched to a gene: 8. CDR3 in amino acids: CASKGGQGITEAFF. CDR3 DNA sequence: TGTGCCAGCAAGGGAGGACAGGGGATTACTGAAGCTTTCTTT.

This clonotype was detected only a few times. The CDR3 reads CASSQIPGGRMDTEAFF. The CDR3 region has the DNA TGTGCCAGCAGCCAAATCCCTGGGGGCAGAATGGACACTGAAGCTTTCTTT. This chain links TRBV4-2 with TRBJ1-1; weak D call: TRBD1 (6 bases). This CDR3 is 17 amino acids long. CDR1 and CDR2 from the germline V gene are LGHNA and YNFKEQ. V lost 2 bases to trimming and J lost 3 bases, with 19 bases between them.

The chain recombines TRBV7-8 with TRBJ1-5; 7 bases are a match to TRBD1. The J segment lost 5 bases and the V segment lost 0 bases, leaving 4 bases of the junction unmatched. Germline CDR1 SGHVS, CDR2 FQNEAQ. The CDR3 spans 15 residues. The CDR3 region is CASSLARTGDQPQHF. In DNA form, the CDR3 reads TGTGCCAGCAGCTTAGCCAGGACAGGCGATCAGCCCCAGCATTTT. The full variable domain, rest sourced from reference TRBV7-8 and TRBJ1-5, is GAGVSQSPRYKVAKRGQDVALRCDPISGHVSLFWYQQALGQGPEFLTYFQNEAQLDKSGLPSDRFFAERPEGSVSTLKIQRTQQEDSAVYLCASSLARTGDQPQHFGDGTRLSIL.

This clonotype was recorded many times. V is TRBV7-2 and J is TRBJ2-1; D is possibly TRBD2 (6 bases). CDR1 is SGHTA, CDR2 FQGNSA, per germline. V was shortened by 3 bases and J by 4 bases, with 10 bases between the two germline ends. The CDR3 totals 14 residues. The CDR3 DNA sequence: TGTGCCAGCAGCTTCCGCGGGGAATACAATGAGCAGTTCTTC. Encoded protein: CASSFRGEYNEQFF.

This clonotype occurred a few times. V is TRBV4-2 and J is TRBJ1-4; TRBD1 matches 11 bases. From germline, CDR1 is LGHNA and CDR2 YNFKEQ. Losses at the gene ends were 0 bases for V and 7 bases for J; bases not matched to a gene: 4. This CDR3 contains 16 residues. Written as DNA, the CDR3 is TGTGCCAGCAGCCAAGAGGACGGACAGGGGGCTGAAAAACTGTTTTTT. Protein sequence: CASSQEDGQGAEKLFF.

Comments on this clonotype: This may stem from a read error, because a much larger clone lies one nucleotide away. This sequence joins TRBV11-2 and TRBJ1-1; D possibly corresponds to TRBD1 (5 bases). From germline, CDR1 is SGHAT and CDR2 FQNNGV. The CDR3 runs 16 residues. In DNA, the CDR3 is TGTGCCAGCAGCTTTCTCGAGGACATAATGAACACTGAAGCTCTCTTT. Its translation: CASSFLEDIMNTEALF.

In its sample, this clonotype was seen many times. The rearrangement joins TRBV18 to TRBJ2-3; D is unclear. The germline V and J ends were trimmed by 3 bases and 5 bases, with 3 bases remaining between them. Germline-derived CDR1 and CDR2 are KGHSH and LQKENI. The CDR3 runs 11 residues. As DNA, the CDR3 is TGTGCCAGCTCACCGGAAGATACGCAGTATTTT. Translation gives CASSPEDTQYF.

This clonotype has ten or more counts. The V call is TRBV5-1, the J call TRBJ2-7; D unresolved. Germline CDR1 reads SGHRS; CDR2 reads YFSETQ. CDR3 size: 14 residues. The V and J ends lost 1 base and 3 bases respectively, with 11 bases between them. The DNA for the CDR3 is TGCGCCAGCAGCTTGAAAGGTAACGGCTACGAGCAGTACTTC. Translated: CASSLKGNGYEQYF.

This clonotype was found many times. This rearrangement joins TRBV5-1 to TRBJ2-1; D could derive from TRBD1 or TRBD2 (5 bases each). Trimming shortened V by 4 bases and J by 5 bases, and 13 bases separated the two germline ends. Germline CDR1 and CDR2: SGHRS and YFSETQ. The CDR3 runs to 14 residues. The CDR3 protein is CASSRGPQDNEQFF. In DNA form, the CDR3 reads TGCGCCAGCAGCAGGGGACCCCAAGACAATGAGCAGTTCTTC.

The chain uses TRBV6-2 or TRBV6-3 and TRBJ2-3, with 9 nucleotides matching TRBD1. CDR1 is MNHEY and CDR2 is SVGEGT in the germline V gene. The length of the CDR3 is 15 residues. Losses at the gene ends were 5 bases for V and 6 bases for J; bases not matched to a gene: 9. The CDR3: CASSTRQGVGDTQYF. CDR3 nucleotide sequence: TGTGCCAGCAGTACCCGACAGGGGGTCGGCGATACGCAGTATTTT.

V gene TRBV6-2 or TRBV6-3 combines with J gene TRBJ2-3; the match to TRBD2 covers 7 bases. The CDR3 loop spans 16 amino acids. Germline CDR1 MNHEY, CDR2 SVGEGT. With V trimmed by 3 bases and J by 4 bases, 10 bases remained unmatched. Here the CDR3 reads CASSYLSGENADTQYF. Here the CDR3 DNA reads TGTGCCAGCAGTTATCTCAGCGGGGAGAATGCAGATACGCAGTATTTT.

There are a few counts of this clonotype. The chain joins TRBV6-1 to TRBJ2-5; the D gene is possibly TRBD2 (5 bases). Germline lookup yields CDR1 MNHNS and CDR2 SASEGT. V was pared by 3 bases and J by 3 bases, with 8 bases between. CDR3 length: 13 residues. The DNA of the CDR3 is TGTGCCAGCAGTGAGTCGGAGGAAGAGACCCAGTACTTC. Its protein product is CASSESEEETQYF.

Ten or more counts support this clonotype. The chain couples TRBV9 to TRBJ1-1; D is perhaps TRBD1 (6 bases). The germline V gene encodes CDR1 SGDLS and CDR2 YYNGEE. The CDR3 runs to 14 residues. Trimming removed 6 bases from V and 0 bases from J, with 12 bases in between. In DNA, the CDR3 is TGTGCCAGCACACGGAGGGGGATGAACACTGAAGCTTTCTTT. This codes for CASTRRGMNTEAFF.

This clonotype was counted ten times or more. This chain connects TRBV18 to TRBJ1-1; unclear D gene. V lost 3 bases, J lost 7 bases, and 12 bases lay in between. Per germline, CDR1 KGHSH and CDR2 LQKENI. The CDR3 extends over 13 amino acids. CDR3 in DNA: TGTGCCAGCTCACCCAGTGCGGTTAATGAAGCTTTCTTT. Its protein product is CASSPSAVNEAFF.

There are a few counts of this clonotype. The CDR3 loop reads CASSQEWSDNSPLHF. The CDR3 DNA follows: TGTGCCAGCAGCCAAGAGTGGTCAGATAATTCACCCCTCCACTTT. V is TRBV3-1 and J is TRBJ1-6; the D is unclear. From germline, CDR1 is LGHDT and CDR2 YNNKEL (reference sequence). V lost 0 bases to trimming and J lost 5 bases, with 8 bases between them. The CDR3 is made up of 15 amino acids.

There are many counts of this clonotype. V is TRBV5-4 and J is TRBJ2-5; 7 nucleotides match TRBD1. V gave up 4 bases and J gave up 1 base; unmatched junction bases: 4. The germline gives CDR1 SGHNT, CDR2 YYREEE (reference sequence). The CDR3 extends over 14 amino acids. CDR3 DNA sequence: TGTGCCAGCAGCACCGGACAGGCCCAAGAGACCCAGTACTTC. The encoded protein is CASSTGQAQETQYF.

This chain connects TRBV19 to TRBJ1-5; 9 nucleotides agree with TRBD1. This CDR3 is 15 amino acids long. The V gene's germline CDR1 is LNHDA and CDR2 SQIVND (reference sequence). V dropped 7 bases and J dropped 2; count of bases not matched to a gene: 6. For the CDR3, the DNA is TGTGCCAGTACTAAGACAGGGGGAGGCAATCAGCCCCAGCATTTT. Translating it yields CASTKTGGGNQPQHF.